One sample yielded the 28 T cell receptor beta chains listed below, sequenced in a study of metastatic and nonmetastatic thyroid tumors. Using MiXCR, TCRdb re-called clones from the PCR reads. The repertoire includes 20,000 to 25,000 clones, about 12% of them detected once, and roughly 24% sits in the top ten. Prior to thyroid surgery, none of the patients had received any treatment. The sequencing sample was made of blood. These receptors came from a female donor with papillary thyroid cancer or a benign thyroid nodule (not recorded which). Some clones in this sample may be carry-over from other donors' samples.

This clone is termed medium-sized. The CDR3 region is CASSLAWGQGRYGYTF. The CDR3 DNA reads as TGTGCCAGCAGTTTAGCGTGGGGACAGGGAAGGTATGGCTACACCTTC. The V and J genes are TRBV12-3 or TRBV12-4 and TRBJ1-2, with 9 positions matching TRBD1. The CDR3 length is 16 residues. V gave up 0 bases and J gave up 5 bases; unmatched junction bases: 7.

This clone was detected many times. The rearrangement uses TRBV20-1 and TRBJ2-7; no clear D. The germline V and J ends were trimmed by 1 base and 4 bases, with 8 bases remaining between them. CDR1 DFQATT and CDR2 SNEGSKA come from the germline V gene (reference sequence). The CDR3 totals 12 residues. In DNA, the CDR3 is TGCAGTGCTAGAGGGGTAGGTTACGAGCAGTACTTC. Protein sequence: CSARGVGYEQYF.

This clone was picked up many times. J is TRBJ1-1 and V is TRBV7-9, with TRBD1 identical over 7 bases. V was clipped by 5 bases and J by 0 bases; unmatched bases: 12. Germline values: CDR1 SEHNR, CDR2 FQNEAQ (reference sequence). CDR3 length equals 17 residues. The CDR3 sequence is CASSADRDRVLNTEAFF. The CDR3 nucleotides are TGTGCCAGCAGCGCCGACCGGGACAGAGTATTGAACACTGAAGCTTTCTTT.

Concerning this clone itself: An end of the junction does not agree with germline; a read error may underlie this. The V and J genes are TRBV6-1 and TRBJ2-7, with D unresolved. Germline V gene lookup returns CDR1 MNHNS and CDR2 SASEGT. The CDR3 spans 15 residues. CDR3 nucleotides: TGTGCCAGCAGGGACGACGACCATCCTCCCTACGAGCAGTGCTTC. This encodes CASRDDDHPPYEQCF.

This clone has just a few counts. The gene calls are TRBV9 and TRBJ2-2, with D hard to call. Germline-derived CDR1 and CDR2 are SGDLS and YYNGEE. Trimming stripped 0 bases from V and 6 bases from J, with 3 bases between. This CDR3 has 12 amino acids. In DNA, the CDR3 is TGTGCCAGCAGCGTAGACTCCGGGGAGCTGTTTTTT. Protein: CASSVDSGELFF.

This clone has ten or more counts. The V call is TRBV19, the J call TRBJ2-2; 8 nucleotides agree with TRBD2. There are 17 residues in the CDR3. Losses at the gene ends were 6 bases for V and 7 bases for J; bases not matched to a gene: 16. Germline V lookup: CDR1 LNHDA, CDR2 SQIVND (reference sequence). CDR3 in DNA: TGTGCCAGTAGCACCCAGCGGACGGGAGGGCCGGTCGGGGAGCTGTTTTTT. Protein: CASSTQRTGGPVGELFF. The full variable domain, in which reference TRBV19 and TRBJ2-2 provide the parts outside the CDR3, is DGGITQSPKYLFRKEGQNVTLSCEQNLNHDAMYWYRQDPGQGLRLIYYSQIVNDFQKGDIAEGYSVSREKKESFPLTVTSAQKNPTAFYLCASSTQRTGGPVGELFFGEGSRLTVL.

This clone was detected ten times or more. Distinct nucleotide sequences in the sample also encode this CDR3. The chain couples TRBV4-3 to TRBJ2-2; 7 bases fit TRBD1. The CDR3 extends over 15 amino acids. Germline loops: CDR1 LGHNA, CDR2 YSLEER. V was clipped by 5 bases and J by 6 bases; unmatched bases: 9. CDR3 DNA: TGCGCCAGCAGCTTCGGGACAGCGGACGCCGGGGAGCTGTTTTTT. Its translation is CASSFGTADAGELFF.

Many counts were recorded for this clone. CDR3 bases: TGCAGTGCTAGAAACCCGGGACTCGCTACTAATGAAAAACTGTTTTTT. This sequence encodes CSARNPGLATNEKLFF. The chain has TRBV20-1 and TRBJ1-4, with D possibly being TRBD1 (5 bases). The CDR3 is 16 residues long. V was trimmed by 2 bases and J by 2 bases, leaving 15 bases between them. Germline V gene data show CDR1 as DFQATT and CDR2 as SNEGSKA (reference sequence).

Many counts were recorded for this clone. This sequence joins TRBV6-1 and TRBJ1-1, with D perhaps matching TRBD1 (6 bases). Trimming shortened V by 6 bases and J by 7 bases, and 24 bases separated the two germline ends. The CDR3 loop spans 16 amino acids. Germline values: CDR1 MNHNS, CDR2 SASEGT. This CDR3 reads CASRGDKGGYHSEAFF. DNA of the CDR3: TGTGCCAGCAGGGGGGACAAGGGCGGGTATCATAGTGAAGCTTTCTTT.

This clone was picked up many times. The chain is built from TRBV5-1 and TRBJ2-1; TRBD2 aligns across 10 bases. CDR1 is SGHRS, CDR2 YFSETQ, per germline. The CDR3 is made up of 17 amino acids. J was trimmed by 5 bases and V by 0 bases; bases with no gene match: 8. The CDR3 here is CASSLGLAGGQDNEQFF. In DNA, the CDR3 is TGCGCCAGCAGCTTGGGTTTAGCGGGGGGCCAAGACAATGAGCAGTTCTTC.

This clone was seen repeatedly, ten times or more. This same CDR3 is encoded by further DNA sequences in the sample. The rearrangement links TRBV5-1 to TRBJ2-7; D remains ambiguous. The CDR3 loop spans 12 amino acids. V was trimmed by 5 bases and J by 7 bases, leaving 13 bases between them. Germline CDR1 is SGHRS and CDR2 is YFSETQ. The CDR3 loop is CASRRNLEEQYF. DNA for the CDR3: TGCGCCAGCAGACGGAACCTAGAGGAGCAGTACTTC.

This clone was observed at least ten times. The genes are TRBV28 and TRBJ1-5, with 7 bases fitting TRBD1. From germline, CDR1 is MDHEN and CDR2 SYDVKM. The junction had 5 bases not matched to a gene; V was cut back by 3 bases and J by 3 bases. The CDR3 is 15 residues long. The CDR3 region has the DNA TGTGCCAGCAGTTTCCAGGGGGTCTCCAATCAGCCCCAGCATTTT. Translation: CASSFQGVSNQPQHF.

This clone was found many times. The rearrangement links TRBV5-4 to TRBJ2-7; 7 bases are shared with TRBD2. Germline assignment: CDR1 SGHNT and CDR2 YYREEE (reference sequence). With V trimmed by 2 bases and J by 6 bases, 5 bases remained unmatched. This CDR3 has 13 amino acids. CDR3 in amino acids: CASSFDPGGEQYF. The CDR3 DNA is TGTGCCAGCAGCTTCGACCCGGGGGGCGAGCAGTACTTC.

This clone was seen ten or more times. The gene calls are TRBV28 and TRBJ1-2, with a possible D match to TRBD1 (6 bases). Trimming left V 4 bases short and J 3 bases short, with 12 bases between. CDR3 length: 14 amino acids. Germline V gene lookup returns CDR1 MDHEN and CDR2 SYDVKM. The CDR3 loop is CASSSPPGDYGYTF. The DNA for the CDR3 is TGTGCCAGCAGTTCTCCCCCAGGGGACTATGGCTACACCTTC.

At least ten counts were recorded for this clone. CDR3 DNA sequence: TGTGCCAGCAGTGACCCCGGGGGCGAGCAGTACTTC. Its translation is CASSDPGGEQYF. The chain recombines TRBV27 with TRBJ2-7, with TRBD2 as a possible D gene (6 bases). This CDR3 spans 12 amino acids. CDR1 is MNHEY and CDR2 is SMNVEV in the germline V gene (reference sequence). V gave up 5 bases and J gave up 6 bases, with 11 bases separating them.

By share of the sample, this clone is medium-sized. The chain is built from TRBV28 and TRBJ2-7; 8 nucleotides agree with TRBD1. Germline CDR1 and CDR2: MDHEN and SYDVKM. V gave up 6 bases and J gave up 5 bases; unmatched junction bases: 9. The CDR3 extends over 14 amino acids. In nucleotides, the CDR3 is TGTGCCAGCAGCTACCGGGACAGGCACCACGAGCAGTACTTC. Its protein is CASSYRDRHHEQYF.

CDR3 sequence reads: CASSEAMRTQYF. DNA for the CDR3: TGTGCCAGCAGTGAAGCGATGCGGACCCAGTACTTC. The chain combines TRBV6-1 with TRBJ2-5; the D is unclear. V was trimmed by 0 bases and J by 7 bases, leaving 6 bases between them. The CDR3 is 12 amino acids. Germline CDR1 and CDR2: MNHNS and SASEGT.

This clone was counted a few times. A single base separates this from a much larger clone, so it may be a read error. The chain is built from TRBV2 and TRBJ2-5, with no clear D. The CDR3 consists of 17 residues. Germline values: CDR1 SNHLY, CDR2 FYNNEI. Trimming removed 2 bases from V and 4 bases from J, with 20 bases in between. The CDR3 loop reads CASSESPYRNPGETQYF. CDR3 coding DNA: TGTGCCAGCAGTGAATCGCCGTACAGAAACCCGGGAGAGACCCAGTACTTC.

A word on this clone: One base away lies a much larger clone, so this may be a sequencing read error. Different DNA sequences within this sample yield the same CDR3. The CDR3 nucleotides read TGTGCCAGCAGCCAGGGATCCTACAACGAGCAGTTCTTC. Residues: CASSQGSYNEQFF. The V and J genes are TRBV7-2 and TRBJ2-1; a weak D match, TRBD1 (5 bases). Germline CDR1 is SGHTA and CDR2 is FQGNSA. The CDR3 loop spans 13 amino acids. Filled out from reference TRBV7-2 and TRBJ2-1, the complete variable domain reads GAGVSQSPSNKVTEKGKDVELRCDPISGHTALYWYRQSLGQGLEFLIYFQGNSAPDKSGLPSDRFSAERTGGSVSTLTIQRTQQEDSAVYLCASSQGSYNEQFFGPGTRLTVL.

This clone was detected many times. The V and J genes are TRBV20-1 and TRBJ1-1, with a weak D call TRBD1 (6 bases). Germline CDR1 reads DFQATT; CDR2 reads SNEGSKA (reference sequence). The CDR3 spans 14 residues. V was pared by 6 bases and J by 3 bases, with 17 bases between. CDR3 loop: CSAQAGARDTEAFF. The CDR3 nucleotides are TGCAGTGCCCAAGCGGGGGCGCGGGACACTGAAGCTTTCTTT.

This clone was picked up many times. The genes are TRBV19 and TRBJ2-4; D is unresolved. Deletions cut 3 bases from V and 0 bases from J, with 9 bases between. The length of the CDR3 is 15 residues. Germline CDR1 reads LNHDA; CDR2 reads SQIVND (reference sequence). In nucleotides, the CDR3 is TGTGCCAGTAGTATCTTCGATGGAGCCAAAAACATTCAGTACTTC. Translated: CASSIFDGAKNIQYF.

This clone is medium-sized. V usage is TRBV2 and J usage is TRBJ2-7, with D perhaps TRBD1 (5 bases). Germline loops: CDR1 SNHLY, CDR2 FYNNEI. The CDR3 contains 12 residues. Trimming took 5 bases from V and 2 from J, leaving 7 bases between them. DNA of the CDR3: TGTGCCAGCAGTTTGGACACCTACGAGCAGTACTTC. Translating it yields CASSLDTYEQYF. Full variable domain (remainder filled in from reference TRBV2 and TRBJ2-7): EPEVTQTPSHQVTQMGQEVILRCVPISNHLYFYWYRQILGQKVEFLVSFYNNEISEKSEIFDDQFSVERPDGSNFTLKIRSTKLEDSAMYFCASSLDTYEQYFGPGTRLTVT.

This clone was seen ten or more times. The chain uses TRBV4-1 and TRBJ1-2, with 11 bases identical to TRBD1. The CDR3 is made up of 15 amino acids. The J segment lost 4 bases and the V segment lost 4 bases, leaving 5 bases of the junction unmatched. Germline V gene data show CDR1 as MGHRA and CDR2 as YSYEKL. The chain's CDR3 is CASSPIGTGGYGYTF. The DNA for the CDR3 is TGCGCCAGCAGCCCTATAGGGACAGGGGGCTATGGCTACACCTTC.

This clone was seen ten or more times. The chain has TRBV4-1 and TRBJ1-3; no firm D call. The V end lost 0 bases, the J end lost 0 bases, and 6 bases lay between the germline ends. There are 15 residues in the CDR3. Germline V gene data show CDR1 as MGHRA and CDR2 as YSYEKL. The CDR3 DNA is TGCGCCAGCAGCCAAGAGAAATTCTCTGGAAACACCATATATTTT. Translating gives CASSQEKFSGNTIYF.

Judged by abundance, this clone is medium-sized. This chain connects TRBV27 to TRBJ2-5, with 8 nucleotides matching TRBD2. The trim removed 5 bases at V and 12 bases at J, leaving 8 bases unmatched. Germline CDR1 MNHEY, CDR2 SMNVEV (reference sequence). The CDR3 is made up of 12 amino acids. The CDR3 spells CASSAAGGGEYF. In nucleotides, the CDR3 is TGTGCCAGCAGTGCGGCGGGGGGAGGCGAGTACTTC.

This clone was detected ten times or more. J is TRBJ1-4 and V is TRBV11-2, with D possibly TRBD1 on 6 matching bases. CDR1 and CDR2 (germline): SGHAT, FQNNGV. Trimming took off 2 bases at V and 2 bases at J, with 15 bases between the two ends. The CDR3 loop spans 17 amino acids. Here the CDR3 reads CASSLTRGMGTNEKLFF. The CDR3, as DNA: TGTGCCAGCAGCTTAACCAGGGGTATGGGGACTAATGAAAAACTGTTTTTT.

Details on this clone: This CDR3 is also generated by other DNA sequences in the sample. V gene TRBV5-1 combines with J gene TRBJ1-2; 11 bases are shared with TRBD1. The junction had 10 bases not matched to a gene; V was cut back by 4 bases and J by 14 bases. The CDR3 is 13 residues long. Per germline, CDR1 SGHRS and CDR2 YFSETQ. In DNA, the CDR3 is TGCGCCAGCAGCCTGGATGGGACAGGGGGTAATACCTTC. It is translated as CASSLDGTGGNTF.

This clone was detected ten times or more. The genes are TRBV12-3 or TRBV12-4 and TRBJ1-1; D uncertain. V lost 11 bases and J 1 base, leaving 11 bases between the germline ends. The CDR3 contains 12 residues. Here the CDR3 reads CACLRGNTEAFF. In nucleotides, the CDR3 is TGTGCCTGCTTGCGCGGGAACACTGAAGCTTTCTTT.